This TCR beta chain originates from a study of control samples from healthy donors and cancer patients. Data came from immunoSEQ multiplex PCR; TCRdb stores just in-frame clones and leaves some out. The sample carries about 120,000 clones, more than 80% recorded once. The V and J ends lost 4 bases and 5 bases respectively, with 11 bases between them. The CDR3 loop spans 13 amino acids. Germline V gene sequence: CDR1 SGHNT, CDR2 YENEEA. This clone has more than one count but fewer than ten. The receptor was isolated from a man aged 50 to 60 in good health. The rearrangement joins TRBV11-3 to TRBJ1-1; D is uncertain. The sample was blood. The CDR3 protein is CASSWQQNTEAFF. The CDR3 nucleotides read TGTGCCAGCAGCTGGCAACAGAATACTGAAGCTTTCTTT.